The clone carrying this T cell receptor beta chain appeared a few times. This entry is derived from a study of human T cells and chemical hapten exposure. This CDR3 contains 12 residues. The germline V gene encodes CDR1 MNHNS and CDR2 SASEGT. TCRdb reanalysed the RACE reads using MiXCR and keeps one entry per CDR3 protein. The repertoire holds 330,000 or so distinct CDR3 sequences, with about 6% as singletons. The time point was: patch test 2, 6 weeks after DPC sensitization. This sample's treatment: therapeutic diphenylcyclopropenone sensitization with weekly scalp DPC. The chain links TRBV6-1 to TRBJ1-6; perhaps TRBD1 as D (6 bases). The TCR comes from a woman aged 18-29 years with alopecia areata. Some clones in this sample may be carry-over from other donors' samples. The source material was whole blood, sampled in connection with sensitization to the hapten diphenylcyclopropenone (DPC). CDR3 in amino acids: CPDRNYNSPLHF. The DNA for the CDR3 is TGTCCGGACAGAAATTATAATTCACCCCTCCACTTT.